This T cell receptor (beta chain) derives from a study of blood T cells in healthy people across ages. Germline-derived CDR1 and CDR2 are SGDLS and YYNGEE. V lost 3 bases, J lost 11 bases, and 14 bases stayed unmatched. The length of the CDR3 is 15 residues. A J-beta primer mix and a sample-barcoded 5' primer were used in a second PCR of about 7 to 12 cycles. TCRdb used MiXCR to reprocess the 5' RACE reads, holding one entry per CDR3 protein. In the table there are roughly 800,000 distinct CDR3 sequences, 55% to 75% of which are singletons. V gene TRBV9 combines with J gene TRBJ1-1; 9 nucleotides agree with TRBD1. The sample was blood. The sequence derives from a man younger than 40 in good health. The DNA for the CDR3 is TGTGCCAGCAGCGGACCGGGACAGGGTGGGTCGCTTGCTTTCTTT. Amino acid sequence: CASSGPGQGGSLAFF.